This T cell receptor (beta chain) was retrieved from a study of blood T cell repertoires in COVID-19. CDR3 size: 15 residues. The V gene's germline CDR1 is SGHDN and CDR2 FVKESK. V was clipped by 4 bases and J by 0 bases, with 13 bases between them. Sequenced by immunoSEQ multiplex PCR; TCRdb stores in-frame clones only, minus some. This table holds around 260,000 clones, approximately 85% found once. The material sequenced was peripheral blood. The sequence derives from a human donor in a cohort sampled during active COVID-19. This chain joins TRBV14 and TRBJ2-7; possible D gene TRBD1, 6 bases. The CDR3 coding sequence is TGTGCCAGCAGCCTCGGCAGGACAGCCTCCTACGAGCAGTACTTC. Its protein is CASSLGRTASYEQYF. Full variable domain (remainder filled in from reference TRBV14 and TRBJ2-7): EAGVTQFPSHSVIEKGQTVTLRCDPISGHDNLYWYRRVMGKEIKFLLHFVKESKQDESGMPNNRFLAERTGGTYSTLKVQPAELEDSGVYFCASSLGRTASYEQYFGPGTRLTVT.